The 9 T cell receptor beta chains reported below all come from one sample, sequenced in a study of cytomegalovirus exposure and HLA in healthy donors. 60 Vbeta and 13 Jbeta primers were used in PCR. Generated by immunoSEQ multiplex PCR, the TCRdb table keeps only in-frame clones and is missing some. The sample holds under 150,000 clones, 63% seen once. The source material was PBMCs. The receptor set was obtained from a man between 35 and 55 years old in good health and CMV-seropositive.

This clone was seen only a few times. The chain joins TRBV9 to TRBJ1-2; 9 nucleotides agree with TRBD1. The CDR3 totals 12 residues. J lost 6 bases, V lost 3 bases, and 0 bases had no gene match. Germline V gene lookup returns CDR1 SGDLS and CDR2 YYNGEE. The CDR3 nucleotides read TGTGCCAGCAGCGGGGACAGGGATGGCTACACCTTC. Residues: CASSGDRDGYTF.

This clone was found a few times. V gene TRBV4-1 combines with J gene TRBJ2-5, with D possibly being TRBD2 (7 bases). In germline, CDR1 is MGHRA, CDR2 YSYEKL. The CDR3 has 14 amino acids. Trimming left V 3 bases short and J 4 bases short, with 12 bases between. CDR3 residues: CASSHRGGGETQYF. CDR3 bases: TGCGCCAGCAGCCACCGAGGGGGGGGAGAGACCCAGTACTTC.

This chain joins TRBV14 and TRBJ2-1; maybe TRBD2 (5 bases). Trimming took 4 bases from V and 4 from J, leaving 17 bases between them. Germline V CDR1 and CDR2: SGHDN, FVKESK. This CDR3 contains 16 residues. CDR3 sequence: CASSPAGILVYNEQFF. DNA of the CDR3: TGTGCCAGCAGCCCCGCCGGGATACTAGTATACAATGAGCAGTTCTTC.

CDR3 nucleotide sequence: TGTGCCAGCAGCTATGTGGGGGGAAATCTTAATGAAAAACTGTTTTTT. Residues: CASSYVGGNLNEKLFF. The chain is built from TRBV11-2 and TRBJ1-4; the D gene is possibly TRBD1 (5 bases). Trimming stripped 4 bases from V and 4 bases from J, with 16 bases between. CDR1 SGHAT and CDR2 FQNNGV come from the germline V gene. This CDR3 spans 16 amino acids. Variable domain in full (rest from reference TRBV11-2 and TRBJ1-4): EAGVAQSPRYKIIEKRQSVAFWCNPISGHATLYWYQQILGQGPKLLIQFQNNGVVDDSQLPKDRFSAERLKGVDSTLKIQPAKLEDSAVYLCASSYVGGNLNEKLFFGSGTQLSVL.

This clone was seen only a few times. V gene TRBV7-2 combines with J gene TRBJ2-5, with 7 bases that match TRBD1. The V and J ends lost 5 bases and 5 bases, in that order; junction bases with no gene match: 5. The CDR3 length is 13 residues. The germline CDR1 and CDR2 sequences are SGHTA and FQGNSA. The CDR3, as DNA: TGTGCCAGCAGCATTGACAGGGTCGAGACCCAGTACTTC. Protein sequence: CASSIDRVETQYF.

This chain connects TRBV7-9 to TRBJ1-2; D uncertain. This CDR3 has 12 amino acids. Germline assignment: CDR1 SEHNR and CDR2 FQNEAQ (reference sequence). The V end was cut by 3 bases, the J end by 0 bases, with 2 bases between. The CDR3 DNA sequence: TGTGCCAGCAGCTTTACTAACTATGGCTACACCTTC. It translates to CASSFTNYGYTF.

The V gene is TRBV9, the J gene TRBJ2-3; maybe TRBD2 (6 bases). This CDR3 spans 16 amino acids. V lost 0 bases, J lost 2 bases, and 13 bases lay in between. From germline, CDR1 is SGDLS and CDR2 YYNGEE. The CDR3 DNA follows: TGTGCCAGCAGCGTAGCTCCGGGACTTCTCACAGATACGCAGTATTTT. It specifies CASSVAPGLLTDTQYF.

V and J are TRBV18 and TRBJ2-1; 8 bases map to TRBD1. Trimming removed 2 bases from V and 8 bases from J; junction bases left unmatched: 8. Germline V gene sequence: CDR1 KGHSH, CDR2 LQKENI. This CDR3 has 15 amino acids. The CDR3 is CASSPGTGVVHEQFF. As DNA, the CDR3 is TGTGCCAGCTCACCAGGGACAGGCGTTGTCCATGAGCAGTTCTTC.

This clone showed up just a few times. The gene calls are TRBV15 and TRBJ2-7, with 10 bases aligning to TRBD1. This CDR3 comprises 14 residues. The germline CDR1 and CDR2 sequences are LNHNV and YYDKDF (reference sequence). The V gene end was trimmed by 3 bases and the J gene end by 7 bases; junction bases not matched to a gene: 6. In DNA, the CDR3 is TGTGCCACCAGCAGTGGGGACAGGGGAGGGGAGCAGTACTTC. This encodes CATSSGDRGGEQYF.